The T cell receptor (beta chain) described here comes from a study of blood T cell repertoires in COVID-19. Across the study: The United States, Italy and Spain supplied acute and convalescent COVID-19 samples.

Germline CDR1 MNHEY, CDR2 SVGAGI. The V and J ends lost 2 bases and 1 base respectively, with 5 bases between them. The CDR3 runs 13 residues. TCRdb keeps only in-frame clones here, not all; method: immunoSEQ multiplex PCR. Of some 50,000 clones listed, approximately 80% were seen once; the top ten hold over 2%. Material for sequencing was peripheral blood. The clonotype originates from a man between 45 and 60 years old with acute or convalescent COVID-19. The V gene is TRBV6-5, the J gene TRBJ1-1; D is unclear. As DNA, the CDR3 is TGTGCCAGCAGTTACGGCAAGAACACTGAAGCTTTCTTT. Translated, it gives CASSYGKNTEAFF.